Listed below are T cell receptor beta chains from one sample, sequenced in a study of CD8+ T cells in alopecia areata. Profiled with immunoSEQ multiplex PCR; TCRdb holds only in-frame clones, not every one. The data hold roughly 190,000 clones, with 50% to 60% observed a single time. Sequencing was performed on CD4+ T cells sorted from blood, taken at week 4, from a patient treated with tofacitinib. The receptors were gathered from a human donor with alopecia areata. Each CDR3 is given with its conserved first and last residue. D genes are given only for firm matches. For some rows the clone size is stated as once, few or many, or as a class when expanded; others skip it.

- TRBD2 TRBJ2-2 TRBV5-1 TGCGCCAGCACCGCCCTAGCGGGAGTTAGCACCGGGGAGCTGTTTTTT CASTALAGVSTGELFF
- - TRBJ1-1 TRBV19 TGTGCCAGTAGTATCCCAGGGATCGGCACTGAAGCTTTCTTT CASSIPGIGTEAFF
once TRBD1 TRBJ1-1 TRBV7-9 TGTGCCAGCAGCCTCACCTCCGGACAGGGCGCTGAAGCTTTCTTT CASSLTSGQGAEAFF
- - TRBJ2-3 TRBV29-1 TGCAGCGTTGAAGGTATTAGTAGGCCTGCCACAGATACGCAGTATTTT CSVEGISRPATDTQYF
- TRBD2 TRBJ2-5 TRBV14 TGTGCCAGCAGCCAAGGTTTTGGGAGCGGGAGTAGAGAGACCCAGTACTTC CASSQGFGSGSRETQYF
- - TRBJ1-2 TRBV29-1 TGCAGCGCGGGGGGCAGCGGAGCTAACTATGGCTACACCTTC CSAGGSGANYGYTF
- - TRBJ2-7 TRBV30 TGTGCCTGGAGTGTCGACCTCCACCGGGACCAACTAAACTACGAGCAGTACTTC CAWSVDLHRDQLNYEQYF
- - TRBJ1-2 TRBV5-4 TGTGCCAGCAGCTTGGATGGCCACTCCCCTAACTATGGCTACACCTTC CASSLDGHSPNYGYTF
- - TRBJ2-1 TRBV29-1 TGCAGCGCCGGGCGTACCTCCTACAATGAGCAGTTCTTC CSAGRTSYNEQFF
once - TRBJ2-2 TRBV6-5 TGTGCCAGCATGGGGAACACCGGGGAGCTGTTTTTT CASMGNTGELFF
- - TRBJ2-7 TRBV5-6 TGTGCCAGCAGCTTGTGGGTTAGCGGTATTGACGAGCAGTACTTC CASSLWVSGIDEQYF
- - TRBJ1-1 TRBV25-1 TGTGCCAGCAGTGAGGGAGGGACGCTGGGAGCTTTCTTT CASSEGGTLGAFF
few TRBD1 TRBJ1-5 TRBV28 TGTGCCAGCAGTTCTCCCGGGACAGGGTATAGCAATCAGCCCCAGCATTTT CASSSPGTGYSNQPQHF
few - TRBJ1-5 TRBV9 TGTGCCCGACTGGGAGGGAATGCTAGCATGGCCCAGCATTTT CARLGGNASMAQHF
few - TRBJ2-2 TRBV5-1 TGCGCCAGCAGCTTGGAGGGGGTATCGAACACCGGGGAGCTGTTTTTT CASSLEGVSNTGELFF
- - TRBJ1-6 TRBV4-3 TGCGCCAGCAGCCAAGATTACAGCCTCAATTCACCCCTCCACTTT CASSQDYSLNSPLHF
- TRBD2 TRBJ2-1 TRBV29-1 TGCAGCGTTGAACGGCGGGGGAACTACAATGAGCAGTTCTTC CSVERRGNYNEQFF
few TRBD1 TRBJ2-5 TRBV5-1 TGCGCCAGCAGCTTCCTAGGGACAGGGCGAGAGACCCAGTACTTC CASSFLGTGRETQYF
few - TRBJ2-1 TRBV7-9 TGTGCCAGCAGCTTTACTAGCCTCCTGGGCAATGAGCAGTTCTTC CASSFTSLLGNEQFF
few - TRBJ1-3 TRBV9 TGTGCCAGCAGCCCGGGGATTGGGACCTCAGCTCTTTACTCTGGAAACACCATATATTTT CASSPGIGTSALYSGNTIYF
few TRBD2 TRBJ2-3 TRBV29-1 TGCAGCGTTGCCCTCGCGGGGCGCGGGAGGACAGATACGCAGTATTTT CSVALAGRGRTDTQYF
- - TRBJ2-3 TRBV2 TGTGCCAGCAGTGAAGCGCTCGCCGGAGGCACAGATACGCAGTATTTT CASSEALAGGTDTQYF
- - TRBJ1-1 TRBV7-2 TGTGCCAGCAGCGCGACGGGGATGAACACTGAAGCTTTCTTT CASSATGMNTEAFF
many TRBD2 TRBJ2-1 TRBV2 TGTGCCAGCAGTCCGACTAGCGGGAGTTCCTACAATGAGCAGTTCTTC CASSPTSGSSYNEQFF
- - TRBJ1-3 TRBV4-1 TGCGCCAGCAGCCAAGATCGGGCAGGACCTGGAAACACCATATATTTT CASSQDRAGPGNTIYF
- - TRBJ1-5 TRBV30 TGTGCCTGGAGTGTACAACGGGGGGGAACGGTTAGCAATCAGCCCCAGCATTTT CAWSVQRGGTVSNQPQHF
- - TRBJ1-1 TRBV30 TGTGCCTGGAGTACGGGACTTTGGACTGAAGCTTTCTTT CAWSTGLWTEAFF
few - TRBJ1-2 TRBV29-1 TGCAGCGTTGCGGACAGCATTTATGGCTACACCTTC CSVADSIYGYTF
few - TRBJ1-2 TRBV27 TGTGCCAGCAGTTCGGGCAGGAACTATGGCTACACCTTC CASSSGRNYGYTF
- - TRBJ1-2 TRBV7-9 TGTGCCAGCAGCTCCGGGATGGCCCCCGCCTATGGCTACACCTTC CASSSGMAPAYGYTF
- TRBD1 TRBJ1-2 TRBV15 TGTGCCACCAGCCCCCGGGGACAGAGAAACTATGGCTACACCTTC CATSPRGQRNYGYTF
- TRBD2 TRBJ2-1 TRBV29-1 TGCAGCGTTCACTCCGGGACTAGCGGTAGCTCCTACAATGAGCAGTTCTTC CSVHSGTSGSSYNEQFF
- TRBD1 TRBJ1-2 TRBV10-3 TGTGCCATCACCCGACAGGGTGAAGGCTATGGCTACACCTTC CAITRQGEGYGYTF
- - TRBJ2-3 TRBV7-2 TGTGCCAGCAGCTTAGTCCCCACGATCCCAGATACGCAGTATTTT CASSLVPTIPDTQYF
few - TRBJ2-6 TRBV29-1 TGCAGCGTTGAACAGGCATCTGGGGCCAACGTCCTGACTTTC CSVEQASGANVLTF
- - TRBJ2-5 TRBV25-1 TGTGCCAGCAGTGCAACCGACGGTCCGGCGGCCCAGTACTTC CASSATDGPAAQYF
- TRBD1 TRBJ2-7 TRBV30 TGTGCCTGGAGTCAAGACAGGGGGCAGTACTTC CAWSQDRGQYF
- - TRBJ2-3 TRBV5-4 TGTGCCAGCAGCCACTCAGGGAAAGGGACGCAGTATTTT CASSHSGKGTQYF
- TRBD2 TRBJ2-1 TRBV7-2 TGTGCCAGCAGCTTAGGCGGGAGCGGGAGGGGGACTGAGCAGTTCTTC CASSLGGSGRGTEQFF
once - TRBJ1-5 TRBV28 TGTGCCAGCAGCCGGGGCAGGGGAGAACAGCCCCAGCATTTT CASSRGRGEQPQHF
- - TRBJ2-3 TRBV4-2 TGTGCCAGCAGCATGGGGCGATCGGGCACAGATACGCAGTATTTT CASSMGRSGTDTQYF